This TCR beta chain was retrieved from a study of memory CD4+ T cells and cytomegalovirus serostatus. Study findings and constraints: CMV serostatus prediction reached median AUC 0.95, or 0.91 with US-trained model.

TCRdb's copy holds only in-frame clones and misses some; the assay was immunoSEQ multiplex PCR. The sample includes roughly 64,000 clones, approximately 80% seen only once; the top ten take 0.88%. This CDR3 has 13 residues. The sort gate was single viable CD3+CD4+CD8-CD45RO+ cells for memory CD4+ T cells. CMV serostatus came from serum IgG against pp150, pp28, p38, p52. Positive selection with CD4 microbeads enriched total CD4+ T cells. Remarks on this clone: What it binds is unknown.

Material for sequencing was memory CD4+ T cells from blood. The clonotype originates from an adult in good health and CMV-seronegative. The chain is built from TRBV21-1 and TRBJ2-7; TRBD1 is taken as the D call from the table, unchecked against the DNA. TRBV21-1 corresponds to a pseudogene. The CDR3 loop reads CASSPGGRGEQYF. The DNA for the CDR3 is TGTGCCAGCAGCCCTGGGGGCCGTGGGGAGCAGTACTTC.